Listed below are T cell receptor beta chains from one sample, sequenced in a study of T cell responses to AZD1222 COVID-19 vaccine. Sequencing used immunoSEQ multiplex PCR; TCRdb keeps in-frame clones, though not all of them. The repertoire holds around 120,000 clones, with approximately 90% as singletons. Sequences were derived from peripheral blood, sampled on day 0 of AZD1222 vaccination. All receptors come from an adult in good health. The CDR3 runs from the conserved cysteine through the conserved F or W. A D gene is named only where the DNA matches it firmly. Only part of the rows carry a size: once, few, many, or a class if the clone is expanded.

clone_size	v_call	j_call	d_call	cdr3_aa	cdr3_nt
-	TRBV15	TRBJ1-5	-	CATSRGFQGQPQHF	TGTGCCACCAGCAGAGGTTTTCAGGGTCAGCCCCAGCATTTT
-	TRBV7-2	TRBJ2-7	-	CASSLDGGLYEQYF	TGTGCCAGCAGCTTAGATGGGGGTTTGTACGAGCAGTACTTC
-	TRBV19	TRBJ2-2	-	CASSIGRDGLFF	TGTGCCAGTAGTATCGGACGGGACGGGCTGTTTTTT
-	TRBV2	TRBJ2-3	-	CASSDVGEGADTQYF	TGTGCCAGCAGTGATGTCGGAGAGGGGGCAGATACGCAGTATTTT
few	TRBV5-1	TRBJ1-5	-	CASKGEGDNQPQHF	TGCGCCAGCAAAGGGGAAGGGGACAATCAGCCCCAGCATTTT
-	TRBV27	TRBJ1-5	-	CASSKQGRNQPQHF	TGTGCCAGCAGTAAACAGGGTCGGAATCAGCCCCAGCATTTT
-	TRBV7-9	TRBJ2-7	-	CASSAQGWGYEQYF	TGTGCCAGCAGCGCACAGGGTTGGGGCTACGAGCAGTACTTC
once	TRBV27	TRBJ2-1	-	CASRPDRSPGGEQFF	TGTGCCAGCAGGCCCGACAGGAGTCCTGGGGGTGAGCAGTTCTTC
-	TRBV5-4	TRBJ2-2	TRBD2	CASSRTSGGTNTGELFF	TGTGCCAGCAGCCGGACTAGCGGGGGGACCAACACCGGGGAGCTGTTTTTT
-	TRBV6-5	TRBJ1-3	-	CASNSGSGNTIYF	TGTGCCAGCAACTCAGGCTCTGGAAACACCATATATTTT
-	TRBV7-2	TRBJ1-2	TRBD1	CASSLERGHYGYTF	TGTGCCAGCAGCTTAGAGAGGGGGCACTATGGCTACACCTTC
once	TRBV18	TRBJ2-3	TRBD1	CASSPGTGDRTDTQYF	TGTGCCAGCTCACCTGGGACAGGGGATCGCACAGATACGCAGTATTTT
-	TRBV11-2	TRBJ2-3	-	CASSLTVSTDTQYF	TGTGCCAGCAGCCTAACAGTAAGCACAGATACGCAGTATTTT
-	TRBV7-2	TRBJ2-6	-	CASSLGSGANVLTF	TGTGCCAGCAGCTTAGGCTCAGGGGCCAACGTCCTGACTTTC
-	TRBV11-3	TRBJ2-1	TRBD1	CASSEKGQYNEQFF	TGTGCCAGCAGCGAAAAGGGACAGTACAATGAGCAGTTCTTC
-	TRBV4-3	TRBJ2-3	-	CASSQDLRGYTDTQYF	TGCGCCAGCAGCCAAGATTTGAGGGGGTACACAGATACGCAGTATTTT
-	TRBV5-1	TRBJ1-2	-	CASSPDKDGYTF	TGCGCCAGCAGCCCTGACAAGGATGGCTACACCTTC
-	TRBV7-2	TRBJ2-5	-	CASSLAGFKGETQYF	TGTGCCAGCAGCTTAGCGGGATTTAAGGGGGAGACCCAGTACTTC
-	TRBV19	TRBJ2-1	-	CASSIQDMGEQFF	TGTGCCAGTAGTATTCAGGACATGGGGGAGCAGTTCTTC
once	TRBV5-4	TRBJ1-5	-	CASSLPGSGQPQHF	TGTGCCAGCAGCCTGCCCGGGAGCGGACAGCCCCAGCATTTT
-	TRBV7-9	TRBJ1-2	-	CASSLAWTDAYGYTF	TGTGCCAGCAGCTTAGCCTGGACTGACGCTTATGGCTACACCTTC
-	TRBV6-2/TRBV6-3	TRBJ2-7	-	CASSRDNYEQYF	TGTGCCAGCAGTAGGGACAACTACGAGCAGTACTTC
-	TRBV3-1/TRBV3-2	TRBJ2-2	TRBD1	CASSQRTGGYWGELFF	TGTGCCAGCAGCCAACGGACAGGGGGCTATTGGGGGGAGCTGTTTTTT
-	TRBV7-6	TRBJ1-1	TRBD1	CASSSQGAGSNTEAFF	TGTGCCAGCAGCTCCCAGGGGGCCGGGAGTAACACTGAAGCTTTCTTT
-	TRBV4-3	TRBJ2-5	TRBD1	CASSQGDRGGSQYF	TGCGCCAGCAGCCAGGGGGACAGGGGGGGTTCCCAGTACTTC
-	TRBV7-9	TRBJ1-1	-	CASSYDREAVEAFF	TGTGCCAGCAGCTACGACCGGGAAGCGGTTGAAGCTTTCTTT
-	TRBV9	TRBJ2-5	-	CASSPNGQPQETQYF	TGTGCCAGCAGCCCAAATGGACAGCCCCAAGAGACCCAGTACTTC
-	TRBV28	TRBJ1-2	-	CASRTPLITSHYGYTF	TGTGCCAGCAGAACCCCTCTCATTACGTCCCACTATGGCTACACCTTC
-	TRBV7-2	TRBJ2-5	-	CASSLVGGGEETQYF	TGTGCCAGCAGCTTAGTTGGAGGCGGGGAGGAGACCCAGTACTTC
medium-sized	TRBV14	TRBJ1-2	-	CASSQGTAKYNGYTF	TGTGCCAGCAGCCAAGGGACGGCGAAATACAATGGCTACACCTTC
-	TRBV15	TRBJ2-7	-	CATSRVGAGNSYEQYF	TGTGCCACCAGCAGAGTAGGCGCAGGGAACTCCTACGAGCAGTACTTC
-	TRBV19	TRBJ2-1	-	CASSIRQDLYNEQFF	TGTGCCAGTAGTATCAGACAGGATCTCTACAATGAGCAGTTCTTC
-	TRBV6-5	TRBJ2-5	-	CASSTGATGPGTQYF	TGTGCCAGCAGTACGGGGGCGACAGGGCCCGGGACCCAGTACTTC
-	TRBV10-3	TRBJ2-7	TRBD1	CAIRDRGSPYEQYF	TGTGCCATCAGAGACAGGGGCTCTCCCTACGAGCAGTACTTC
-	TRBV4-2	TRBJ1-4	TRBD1	CASSPTGEEREKLFF	TGTGCCAGCAGCCCTACAGGGGAGGAGAGGGAAAAACTGTTTTTT
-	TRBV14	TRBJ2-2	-	CASSQLNTGELFF	TGTGCCAGCAGCCAACTTAACACCGGGGAGCTGTTTTTT
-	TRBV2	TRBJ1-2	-	CASSGRPAAQKNGYTF	TGTGCCAGCAGTGGGCGGCCGGCAGCACAGAAAAATGGCTACACCTTC
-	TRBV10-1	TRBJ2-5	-	CASSDGAQETQYF	TGCGCCAGCAGTGACGGGGCCCAAGAGACCCAGTACTTC
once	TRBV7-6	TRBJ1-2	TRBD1	CASSPDRVGSGGYTF	TGTGCCAGCAGCCCGGACAGGGTAGGATCGGGTGGCTACACCTTC
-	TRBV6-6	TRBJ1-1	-	CASSYPGITEAFF	TGTGCCAGCAGTTACCCTGGGATCACTGAAGCTTTCTTT
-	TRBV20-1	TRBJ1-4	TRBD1	CSASNRGNEKLFF	TGCAGTGCTAGTAACAGGGGAAACGAAAAACTGTTTTTT
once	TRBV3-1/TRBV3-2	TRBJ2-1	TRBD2	CASTGATSGGYYNEQFF	TGTGCCAGCACCGGGGCCACTAGCGGGGGATACTACAATGAGCAGTTCTTC
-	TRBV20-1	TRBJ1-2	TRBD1	CSASGTGGSYGYTF	TGCAGTGCTAGTGGCACAGGGGGTTCCTATGGCTACACCTTC
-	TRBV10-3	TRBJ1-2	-	CAISGSPGSPYGYTF	TGTGCCATCAGTGGATCGCCAGGGTCTCCCTATGGCTACACCTTC
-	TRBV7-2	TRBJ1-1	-	CASSLSYEAFF	TGTGCCAGCAGCCTGTCCTATGAAGCTTTCTTT
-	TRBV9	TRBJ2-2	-	CASSVSTGRNTGELFF	TGTGCCAGCAGCGTATCCACAGGGCGGAACACCGGGGAGCTGTTTTTT
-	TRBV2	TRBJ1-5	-	CASVGESGTSGVDQPQHF	TGTGCCAGCGTAGGGGAGTCAGGGACGTCGGGGGTGGATCAGCCCCAGCATTTT
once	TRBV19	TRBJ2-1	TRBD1	CASRDRGRSNEQFF	TGTGCCAGCAGGGACAGGGGGCGATCCAATGAGCAGTTCTTC
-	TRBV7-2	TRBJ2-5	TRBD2	CASSLYGGEETQYF	TGTGCCAGCAGCTTATATGGGGGGGAAGAGACCCAGTACTTC
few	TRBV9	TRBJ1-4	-	CASSAAGRAAEKLFF	TGTGCCAGCAGCGCGGCGGGCAGGGCGGCGGAAAAACTGTTTTTT
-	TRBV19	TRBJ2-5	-	CASSMSSGGAQETQYF	TGTGCCAGTAGTATGTCGTCAGGAGGGGCCCAAGAGACCCAGTACTTC
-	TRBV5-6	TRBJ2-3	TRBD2	CASLPGRGSDTQYF	TGTGCCAGCCTCCCGGGGAGGGGATCTGATACGCAGTATTTT
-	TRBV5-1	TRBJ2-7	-	CASSFTELAYEQYF	TGCGCCAGCAGCTTTACAGAATTAGCCTACGAGCAGTACTTC